The present entry profiles one T cell receptor beta chain with its context. This CDR3 region has 14 residues. The trim removed 4 bases at V and 6 bases at J, leaving 3 bases unmatched. Looked up from germline, CDR1 is SGHRS and CDR2 is YFSETQ. This specimen belongs to a study of control samples from healthy donors and cancer patients. Sequencing used immunoSEQ multiplex PCR; TCRdb keeps in-frame clones, though not all of them. The sample lists approximately 160,000 clones, more than 90% seen once, with just over 2% in the top ten. The sequenced material came from blood. The chain links TRBV5-1 to TRBJ1-4; 10 bases line up with TRBD1. This clonotype was sampled from a woman aged 35 to 49 in good health. CDR3 region: CASSVDRGDEKLFF. The CDR3 bases are TGCGCCAGCAGCGTGGACAGGGGGGATGAAAAACTGTTTTTT.